Shown below are 12 T cell receptor beta chains from a single sample sequenced in a study of blood T cell repertoires in COVID-19 (dated by TCRdb to the early 2020s). The library was made by the immunoSEQ multiplex PCR assay. Drawn from immuneACCESS, this table holds only the in-frame rearrangements with V and J called that TCRdb kept. Clones are partly lost; checked studies trace under half to an unresolved V gene and leave the rest unexplained. Here the sample has about 71,000 clones; around 89% occur a single time. About 2.9% of the sample belongs to the ten largest clones. Sequencing was carried out using peripheral blood. These receptors all come from a man aged 50 to 59 with acute or convalescent COVID-19.

The rearrangement links TRBV11-3 to TRBJ2-1, with 7 nucleotides matching TRBD2. This CDR3 has 14 residues. Germline CDR1 and CDR2: SGHNT and YENEEA. With V trimmed by 5 bases and J by 9 bases, 10 bases remained unmatched. The CDR3 here is CASSQGLVSSEQFF. The CDR3 bases are TGTGCCAGCAGCCAAGGACTAGTGAGCAGTGAGCAGTTCTTC.

This clone was observed once. CDR3 coding DNA: TGCGCCAGCAGCTTACCGGGACAGGCCACAGATACGCAGTATTTT. Its protein product is CASSLPGQATDTQYF. The rearrangement joins TRBV5-1 to TRBJ2-3; TRBD1 aligns across 8 bases. The CDR3 is 15 amino acids. The V gene end was trimmed by 2 bases and the J gene end by 2 bases; junction bases not matched to a gene: 4. Germline V lookup: CDR1 SGHRS, CDR2 YFSETQ.

This chain links TRBV18 with TRBJ1-1, with a tentative D call TRBD1 (5 bases). From germline, CDR1 is KGHSH and CDR2 LQKENI. V dropped 0 bases and J dropped 0 bases, with 11 bases sitting between them. The CDR3 consists of 16 residues. CDR3 coding DNA: TGTGCCAGCTCACCACCGGGGCAGGGAATGAACACTGAAGCTTTCTTT. Encoded protein: CASSPPGQGMNTEAFF.

The chain has TRBV6-2 or TRBV6-3 and TRBJ2-1; D is possibly TRBD2 (6 bases). CDR3 size: 14 residues. From germline, CDR1 is MNHEY and CDR2 SVGEGT. V lost 2 bases and J lost 6, with 11 bases in between. The CDR3: CASSYRGLFNEQFF. The CDR3 bases are TGTGCCAGCAGTTACCGAGGACTATTCAATGAGCAGTTCTTC.

The chain has TRBV7-9 and TRBJ1-5; 7 nucleotides align to TRBD1. Unmatched junction bases numbered 7, after V lost 5 bases and J lost 6 bases. The CDR3 runs to 14 residues. Per the germline V gene, CDR1 is SEHNR and CDR2 is FQNEAQ (reference sequence). This chain's CDR3 is CASSREGGPQPQHF. CDR3 coding DNA: TGTGCCAGCAGCCGGGAAGGGGGCCCTCAGCCCCAGCATTTT. The full variable domain, its missing parts supplied by reference TRBV7-9 and TRBJ1-5, is DTGVSQNPRHKITKRGQNVTFRCDPISEHNRLYWYRQTLGQGPEFLTYFQNEAQLEKSRLLSDRFSAERPKGSFSTLEIQRTEQGDSAMYLCASSREGGPQPQHFGDGTRLSIL.

The V call is TRBV29-1, the J call TRBJ2-1, with TRBD2 matching over 11 bases. The CDR3 sequence is 13 residues long. J was trimmed by 7 bases and V by 6 bases; bases with no gene match: 5. From germline, CDR1 is SQVTM and CDR2 ANQGSEA. CDR3 protein: CSVILAGANEQFF. CDR3 coding DNA: TGCAGCGTCATACTAGCGGGAGCGAATGAGCAGTTCTTC.

The chain couples TRBV9 to TRBJ2-2, with a weak D call TRBD2 (5 bases). V gave up 0 bases and J gave up 4 bases, with 10 bases separating them. This CDR3 has 15 amino acids. The germline V gene encodes CDR1 SGDLS and CDR2 YYNGEE. DNA of the CDR3: TGTGCCAGCAGCGTAGGGACGGCGGGCACCGGGGAGCTGTTTTTT. Its translation: CASSVGTAGTGELFF.

The chain is built from TRBV7-2 and TRBJ2-2; 10 bases are shared with TRBD2. V shed 5 bases and J 4 bases; nucleotides not matched to a gene: 7. The CDR3 runs 16 residues. In germline, CDR1 is SGHTA, CDR2 FQGNSA. The CDR3 spells CASSPSSGSPTGELFF. As DNA, the CDR3 is TGTGCCAGCAGCCCCTCTAGCGGGAGTCCCACCGGGGAGCTGTTTTTT.

The chain combines TRBV27 with TRBJ2-7, with 7 bases fitting TRBD1. Germline-derived CDR1 and CDR2 are MNHEY and SMNVEV (reference sequence). Unmatched junction bases numbered 1, after V lost 4 bases and J lost 1 base. The CDR3 is made up of 13 amino acids. The CDR3: CASSYRGSYEQYV. CDR3 DNA sequence: TGTGCCAGCAGTTACAGGGGTTCCTACGAGCAGTACGTC.

V and J are TRBV6-2 or TRBV6-3 and TRBJ2-1, with 12 bases that match TRBD2. V lost 6 bases, J lost 7 bases, and 4 bases stayed unmatched. The CDR3 extends over 14 amino acids. CDR1 and CDR2 from the germline V gene are MNHEY and SVGEGT. The chain's CDR3 is CASRPSGRVNEQFF. CDR3 nucleotides: TGTGCCAGCAGACCTAGCGGGAGGGTGAATGAGCAGTTCTTC.

The rearrangement uses TRBV3-1 (or the pseudogene TRBV3-2) and TRBJ2-1, with TRBD2 matching over 8 bases. V shed 4 bases and J 7 bases; nucleotides not matched to a gene: 6. Germline-derived CDR1 and CDR2 are LGHDT and YNNKEL (reference sequence). This CDR3 is built from 14 residues. The CDR3 protein is CASSRASGPNEQFF. CDR3 nucleotide sequence: TGTGCCAGCAGCCGGGCTAGCGGGCCTAATGAGCAGTTCTTC.

For this clone: One end of the junction is discordant with germline, which a read error may explain. The chain has TRBV7-6 and TRBJ2-3, with 10 bases that match TRBD2. The CDR3 is 15 residues long. From germline, CDR1 is SGHVS and CDR2 FNYEAQ. In DNA form, the CDR3 reads TGTGCCAGCAGCTCCGGAGGGCTAGCGGGAGATAGGCAGTATTTT. It translates to CASSSGGLAGDRQYF.